These T cell receptor beta chains were read from a single sample in a study of shared clonotypes between healthy human individuals. Assay: immunoSEQ multiplex PCR; the TCRdb copy retains only in-frame clones and omits some. The sample lists about 2.1 million clones, about 94% occurring once. Sequencing input: naive CD8+ T cells from PBMCs. These receptors all come from a man younger than 35 in good health. Some clones in this sample may be carry-over from other donors' samples. Both conserved end residues are part of each CDR3. The D gene is left open where the match is weak. Size is stated for part of the rows, as once, few or many counts, or as a class when the clone is expanded.

clone size	D gene	V gene	J gene	CDR3 protein	CDR3 DNA
-	-	TRBV4-1	TRBJ1-1	CASSPLGGDGNTEAFF	TGCGCCAGCAGCCCCCTTGGCGGGGATGGGAACACTGAAGCTTTCTTT
-	-	TRBV27	TRBJ1-6	CASSLFQWGRYNSPLHF	TGTGCCAGCAGTTTGTTTCAATGGGGCAGGTATAATTCACCCCTCCACTTT
-	-	TRBV19	TRBJ1-1	CASTNPTGLDAFF	TGTGCCAGTACCAACCCCACAGGCCTTGATGCTTTCTTT
-	TRBD1	TRBV13	TRBJ2-2	CASRYNGQGAPGELFF	TGTGCCAGCAGATATAACGGACAGGGGGCTCCCGGGGAGCTGTTTTTT
-	-	TRBV5-6	TRBJ2-1	CASSFSGPEQFF	TGTGCCAGCAGCTTCTCGGGCCCTGAGCAGTTCTTC
-	-	TRBV7-9	TRBJ2-1	CASSLGAGDNEQFF	TGTGCCAGCAGCTTAGGGGCCGGGGACAATGAGCAGTTCTTC
few	-	TRBV5-1	TRBJ1-1	CASSLVLNTEAFF	TGCGCCAGCAGCTTGGTGTTGAACACTGAAGCTTTCTTT
-	-	TRBV7-6	TRBJ2-7	CASSLEVRDEQYF	TGTGCCAGCAGCTTAGAGGTCCGGGACGAGCAGTACTTC
once	TRBD1	TRBV28	TRBJ2-7	CASSSGQGYEQYF	TGTGCCAGCAGTTCGGGACAGGGGTACGAGCAGTACTTC
-	-	TRBV18	TRBJ1-2	CASSPRQAEPNYGYTF	TGTGCCAGCTCACCACGTCAGGCAGAACCCAACTATGGCTACACCTTC
-	-	TRBV15	TRBJ2-7	CATSRTRGTYEQYF	TGTGCCACCAGCAGAACACGGGGCACCTACGAGCAGTACTTC
-	TRBD2	TRBV27	TRBJ2-5	CASSLVGTSGVDQETQYF	TGTGCCAGCAGTTTAGTCGGGACTAGCGGGGTCGACCAAGAGACCCAGTACTTC
once	-	TRBV9	TRBJ2-7	CASSYNPAYEQYF	TGTGCCAGCAGCTACAACCCAGCCTACGAGCAGTACTTC
-	TRBD2	TRBV7-8	TRBJ2-7	CASSLALAGNYEQYF	TGTGCCAGCAGCTTAGCACTAGCGGGAAACTACGAGCAGTACTTC
-	-	TRBV4-3	TRBJ1-3	CASSQGTISGNTIYF	TGCGCCAGCAGCCAGGGGACAATCTCTGGAAACACCATATATTTT
-	-	TRBV19	TRBJ2-1	CASSGGYYNEQFF	TGTGCCAGTAGTGGCGGATACTACAATGAGCAGTTCTTC
-	-	TRBV27	TRBJ2-7	CASRPLGSPRSVYEQYF	TGTGCCAGCAGGCCACTAGGGAGCCCACGCAGTGTCTACGAGCAGTACTTC
-	TRBD1	TRBV27	TRBJ2-2	CASRMLPGQGTTGELFF	TGTGCCAGCAGGATGTTACCGGGACAGGGGACCACCGGGGAGCTGTTTTTT
-	-	TRBV6-1	TRBJ1-1	CASTWGPAFF	TGTGCCAGCACGTGGGGGCCGGCTTTCTTT
-	-	TRBV11-2	TRBJ2-5	CASSSNQVQGGETQYF	TGTGCCAGCAGCTCCAATCAGGTTCAGGGTGGGGAGACCCAGTACTTC
-	-	TRBV7-9	TRBJ2-1	CASSLPDNEQFF	TGTGCCAGCAGCTTGCCCGACAATGAGCAGTTCTTC
-	-	TRBV11-1	TRBJ2-7	CASRSFGRFEQYF	TGTGCCAGCAGGTCCTTCGGCAGGTTCGAGCAGTACTTC
-	TRBD2	TRBV19	TRBJ2-7	CASSTSSGSLDEQYF	TGTGCCAGTAGTACATCTAGCGGGAGCTTGGACGAGCAGTACTTC
-	TRBD2	TRBV7-2	TRBJ2-7	CATLKTSGTGPYEQYF	TGTGCCACCCTTAAGACCAGCGGGACGGGCCCCTACGAGCAGTACTTC
-	TRBD2	TRBV7-2	TRBJ2-7	CASSPSRLAGNYEQYF	TGTGCCAGCAGCCCCTCGAGACTAGCGGGAAACTACGAGCAGTACTTC
-	TRBD1	TRBV5-5	TRBJ1-2	CASSLDRGLGGYTF	TGTGCCAGCAGCTTAGACAGGGGGCTCGGTGGCTACACCTTC
-	TRBD1	TRBV27	TRBJ1-5	CASSSQGAVNQPQHF	TGTGCCAGCAGTTCCCAGGGGGCTGTTAATCAGCCCCAGCATTTT
-	TRBD2	TRBV7-9	TRBJ2-3	CASSSPSGGVDTQYF	TGTGCCAGCAGCTCCCCCTCGGGGGGTGTAGATACGCAGTATTTT
-	TRBD2	TRBV18	TRBJ2-2	CASSPAGGLVNTGELFF	TGTGCCAGCTCGCCTGCTGGAGGACTAGTGAACACCGGGGAGCTGTTTTTT